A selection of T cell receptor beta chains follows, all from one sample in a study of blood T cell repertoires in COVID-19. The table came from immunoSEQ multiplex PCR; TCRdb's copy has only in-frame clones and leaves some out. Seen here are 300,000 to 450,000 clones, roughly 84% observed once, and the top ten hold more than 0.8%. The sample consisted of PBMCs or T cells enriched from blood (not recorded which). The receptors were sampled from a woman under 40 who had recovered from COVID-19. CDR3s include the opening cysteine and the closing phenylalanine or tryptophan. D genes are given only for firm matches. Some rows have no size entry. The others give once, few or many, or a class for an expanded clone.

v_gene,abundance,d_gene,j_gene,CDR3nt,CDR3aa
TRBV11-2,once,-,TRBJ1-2,TGTGCCAGCAGCCAGCGGCACTATGGCTACACCTTC,CASSQRHYGYTF
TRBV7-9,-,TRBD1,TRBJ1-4,TGTGCCAGCAGCTTAGACCACAGGGGTTCGAATGAAAAACTGTTTTTT,CASSLDHRGSNEKLFF
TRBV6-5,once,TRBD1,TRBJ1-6,TGTGCCAGCAGCATCTCCGGGACAGGGAATTCACCCCTCCACTTT,CASSISGTGNSPLHF
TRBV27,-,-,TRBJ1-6,TGTGCCAGCAGTCACAATAATTCACCCCTCCACTTT,CASSHNNSPLHF
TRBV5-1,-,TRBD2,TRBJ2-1,TGCGCCAGCAGCCCAACCCCGGGGGGTGAGCAGTTCTTC,CASSPTPGGEQFF
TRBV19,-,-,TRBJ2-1,TGTGCCAGTAGTATCCAGGAATCCTACAATGAGCAGTTCTTC,CASSIQESYNEQFF
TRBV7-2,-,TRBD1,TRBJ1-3,TGTGCCAGCAGCTTAGAGGACAGGGCAGGAAACACCATATATTTT,CASSLEDRAGNTIYF
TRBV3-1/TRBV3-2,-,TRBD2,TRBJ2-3,TGTGCCAGCAGCCAAGGGAGCGGGGGGGGGACAGATACGCAGTATTTT,CASSQGSGGGTDTQYF
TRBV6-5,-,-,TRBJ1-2,TGTGCCAGCAGGATGTCAGGGGACTATGGCTACACCTTC,CASRMSGDYGYTF
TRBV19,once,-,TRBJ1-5,TGTGCCAGTAGTAAACGGGACTCGGGGGTTGGCAATCAGCCCCAGCATTTT,CASSKRDSGVGNQPQHF
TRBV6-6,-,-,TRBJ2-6,TGTGCCAGCAGTCTGGAGCCCCCCCGACGGACTGGGGCCAACGTCCTGACTTTC,CASSLEPPRRTGANVLTF
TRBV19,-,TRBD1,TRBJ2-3,TGTGCCAGTAGTATCAGGGGACAGGGGGCCTCGAAAGATACGCAGTATTTT,CASSIRGQGASKDTQYF
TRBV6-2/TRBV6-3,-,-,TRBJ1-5,TGTGCCAGCAGTTACCTGGCTTTGAGGGATCAGCCCCAGCATTTT,CASSYLALRDQPQHF
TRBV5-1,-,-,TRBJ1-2,TGCGCCAGCAGCTCCTCCGGGGAGCGCCCTTTTTATGGCTACACCTTC,CASSSSGERPFYGYTF
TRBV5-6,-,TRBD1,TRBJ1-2,TGTGCCAGCAGCCCGGGACAGGGATTTTATGGAGGCTACACCTTC,CASSPGQGFYGGYTF
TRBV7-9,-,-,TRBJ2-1,TGTGCCAGCAGCTTTAAGCGGCCTTCCTACAATGAGCAGTTCTTC,CASSFKRPSYNEQFF
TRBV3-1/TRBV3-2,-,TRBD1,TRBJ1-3,TGTGCCAGCACCCCGACAGGGCCTGGAAACACCATATATTTT,CASTPTGPGNTIYF
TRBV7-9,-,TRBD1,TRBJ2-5,TGTGCCAGCAGCTTAGCGCTCGGGCAGGGGGTTTACCAAGAGACCCAGTACTTC,CASSLALGQGVYQETQYF
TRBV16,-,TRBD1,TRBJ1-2,TGTGCCAGCAGCCAATGGGACAGGGGCGACAATGGCTACACCTTC,CASSQWDRGDNGYTF
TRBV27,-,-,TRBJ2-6,TGTGCCAGCAGAAAAGGGGTTCCTGGGGCCAACGTCCTGACTTTC,CASRKGVPGANVLTF
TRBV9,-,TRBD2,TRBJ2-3,TGTGCCAGCGGGGGAGGTGGTAGCGGGGCCGCAGATACGCAGTATTTT,CASGGGGSGAADTQYF
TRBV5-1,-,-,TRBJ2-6,TGCGCCAGCAGCTTGCATTCGCGCCCTGGACAGCGACCCTCTGGGGCCAACGTCCTGACTTTC,CASSLHSRPGQRPSGANVLTF